This T cell receptor beta chain was identified in a study of spatial heterogeneity in lung cancer (dated by TCRdb to about 2019). Concerning the study at large: The donors were some 72 patients from the lung TRACERx cohort who had early-stage, untreated non-small cell lung cancer. Follow-up PBMC samples were sequenced whenever available, and the median time to follow-up was roughly two years after resection. Beta-chain transcripts were consistently detected in greater numbers than alpha-chain transcripts, which likely reflected higher beta-chain transcript abundance. In the raw uncorrected reads, each unique combination of TCR and UMI appeared more than ten times on average. In non-small cell lung cancer, the study made a quantitative comparison of TCR alpha and beta repertoires among multiple tumor regions, matched nontumor lung and blood. The study linked features of the TCR repertoire to counts of nonsynonymous mutations, which were determined by whole-exome sequencing of tumor tissue. At surgery, hundreds of tumor regions, approximately 64 matched nontumor lung samples and 56 PBMC samples were TCR-sequenced for both alpha and beta chains. The investigation overall reported the following: Only roughly 14 patients were included in comparisons of baseline and follow-up blood repertoires. Additional single-cell paired TCR alpha and beta sequencing was considered necessary to confirm, at a functional level, the hypothesis that regional TCRs recognize regional mutations. Ubiquitous expanded tumor TCRs showed up in blood more often at tumor resection than at routine follow-up.

Library preparation employed 5' RACE. Instrument used: NextSeq 500. The TCR library protocol attached a unique molecular identifier to each TCR cDNA molecule to allow correction of PCR and sequencing errors. Per the source publication's procedure: Decombinator tools were used for TCR identification, UMI-based error correction and CDR3 extraction. TCRs above a frequency of 2 per 1,000, corresponding to the top 1% of the tumor frequency distribution, were defined as expanded. Rényi diversity was computed with the R vegan package after subsampling each repertoire 100 times to 5,000 TCRs. CDR3 similarity networks were built from amino acid triplet string-kernel similarity, with CDR3s being connected when pairwise similarity was above 0.82. TCRdb trimmed public reads at Q25 via fastp, called clones via MiXCR and kept in-frame beta chains. Records with the same CDR3 protein are collapsed into one entry carrying the most frequent genes and DNA. None of the V and J calls come from the authors' own analysis; TCRdb made them. The sample data list just under 45,000 distinct CDR3 sequences, and more than 20% of these were observed just once. The top ten hold roughly 7.2% of the sample.

This specimen's time point label, interpreted: blood at routine non-recurrence follow-up after resection. Without any cell sorting, TCR sequencing was performed on whole RNA extracted either from tumor and nontumor lung tissue or from cryopreserved PBMC samples. A patient was chosen for TCR sequencing only when enough RNA was available from at least two tumor regions. V is pared back by 6 bases and J by 5 bases, with 13 bases lying between the germline termini. The CDR3, from cysteine to phenylalanine, totals 14 residues. Only the CDR3 portion is preserved as DNA: 42 bases, with reading frame beginning at the first base. Note on this clonotype: The antigen it binds to is not known. Base qualities are not provided; no much larger clone lies one nucleotide away.

The receptor was derived from a female donor with early-stage non-small cell lung cancer. This chain joins TRBV12-3 or TRBV12-4 to TRBJ2-2; no D gene can be assigned with confidence. This sample comprised PBMCs, obtained at follow-up. The CDR3 loop reads CASSPLFGTGELFF. The DNA sequence reads TGTGCCAGCAGCCCGTTATTCGGGACCGGGGAGCTGTTTTTT.